This T cell receptor beta chain was captured by sequencing in a study of human T cells and chemical hapten exposure. Details on this clonotype: As yet, its antigen is unknown.

Someone pulled total RNA out of unfractionated whole blood. This CDR3 has 16 amino acids. Germline lookup yields CDR1 SGHAT and CDR2 FQNNGV. The V and J ends lost 5 bases and 7 bases, in that order; junction bases with no gene match: 10. Regarding the study as a whole: The number of TCRs over 1 in 1000 frequency stayed unchanged after DPC.

Unique molecular identifiers were attached to individual cDNA molecules during library preparation. Original handling: Across samples, TCR counts had a median of about 93,000 and ranged from roughly 23,224 to 690,600. One entry per CDR3 protein results from TCRdb running MiXCR on the reads. The V and J calls shown here were made by TCRdb, not taken from the authors' results. Found here are 95,000 to 150,000 distinct CDR3 sequences, less than 10% of them singletons; the top ten hold about 1.4%. The TCR originated in a human donor in good health. Some clones in this sample may be carry-over from other donors' samples. Sequences were obtained from whole blood. V and J are TRBV11-2 and TRBJ2-1, with TRBD2 matching 11 bases. CDR3 nucleotides: TGTGCCAGCAGCCTCCCGGGACTAGCGGAGGGTAATGAGCAGTTCTTC. Translating gives CASSLPGLAEGNEQFF. The entire variable domain, with the rest obtained from reference TRBV11-2 and TRBJ2-1, is as follows: EAGVAQSPRYKIIEKRQSVAFWCNPISGHATLYWYQQILGQGPKLLIQFQNNGVVDDSQLPKDRFSAERLKGVDSTLKIQPAKLEDSAVYLCASSLPGLAEGNEQFFGPGTRLTVL.